A single sample gave rise to the 18 T cell receptor beta chains below, sequenced in a study of blood T cell repertoires in COVID-19. TCRdb's table, derived via immunoSEQ multiplex PCR, lists solely in-frame clones and lacks some. Among around 49,000 clones listed, approximately 88% were seen once. Sequenced input: peripheral blood. Receptor source: a human donor in a cohort sampled during active COVID-19.

The V call is TRBV9, the J call TRBJ2-6; a weak D match, TRBD2 (5 bases). CDR1 and CDR2 from the germline V gene are SGDLS and YYNGEE. Trimming took 4 bases from V and 2 from J, leaving 10 bases between them. The length of the CDR3 is 15 residues. The CDR3, as DNA: TGTGCCAGCAGCCCGGGGATAACTGGGGCCAACGTCCTGACTTTC. Its translation: CASSPGITGANVLTF.

This chain links TRBV6-5 with TRBJ1-2, with 7 bases matching TRBD1. This CDR3 contains 14 residues. The germline gives CDR1 MNHEY, CDR2 SVGAGI. V lost 4 bases and J lost 4; bases outside the gene matches: 6. CDR3 nucleotides: TGTGCCAGCAGTTCCACGGGGACAGCCTATGGCTACACCTTC. As protein: CASSSTGTAYGYTF.

This chain joins TRBV6-5 and TRBJ1-2, with 8 bases aligning to TRBD1. CDR1 and CDR2 (germline): MNHEY, SVGAGI. This CDR3 has 15 residues. The V gene end was trimmed by 7 bases and the J gene end by 5 bases; junction bases not matched to a gene: 12. The CDR3 DNA reads as TGTGCCAGCACTACCGAGTCAGGGGGCGGGTATGGCTACACCTTC. It is translated as CASTTESGGGYGYTF.

The chain uses TRBV6-6 and TRBJ2-7; D might be TRBD2 (5 bases). Germline CDR1 and CDR2: MNHNY and SVGAGI (reference sequence). The V end was cut by 6 bases, the J end by 1 base, with 16 bases between. The CDR3 loop spans 15 amino acids. The chain's CDR3 is CASRDSWSLSYEQYF. Here the CDR3 DNA reads TGTGCCAGCAGGGACTCCTGGAGCCTTTCCTACGAGCAGTACTTC.

V gene TRBV19 combines with J gene TRBJ1-6; 8 nucleotides match TRBD1. Germline-derived CDR1 and CDR2 are LNHDA and SQIVND (reference sequence). The junction had 7 bases not matched to a gene; V was cut back by 6 bases and J by 6 bases. The length of the CDR3 is 15 residues. CDR3 nucleotide sequence: TGTGCCAGTAGAAATGGACAGGGCCGTAATTCACCCCTCCACTTT. It is translated as CASRNGQGRNSPLHF.

The CDR3: CAGADYASYNEQFF. The CDR3 nucleotides read TGTGCCGGGGCGGACTATGCCTCCTACAATGAGCAGTTCTTC. This chain joins TRBV6-5 and TRBJ2-1; TRBD2 is a possible D gene (6 bases). The CDR3 extends over 14 amino acids. The ends were cut back, 11 bases at V and 0 bases at J, with 14 bases in the middle. Germline CDR1 is MNHEY and CDR2 is SVGAGI.

This rearrangement joins TRBV5-5 to TRBJ1-1; the D gene is possibly TRBD1 (5 bases). V shed 1 base and J shed 0 bases, with 7 bases lying between them. CDR1 is SGHKS, CDR2 YYEKEE, per germline (reference sequence). This CDR3 spans 14 amino acids. CDR3 in amino acids: CASSLTGVNTEAFF. Here the CDR3 DNA reads TGTGCCAGCAGCTTGACAGGTGTGAACACTGAAGCTTTCTTT.

V gene TRBV19 combines with J gene TRBJ2-6; D might be TRBD1 (5 bases). The V end lost 1 base, the J end lost 2 bases, and 12 bases lay between the germline ends. The germline gives CDR1 LNHDA, CDR2 SQIVND (reference sequence). The CDR3 spans 17 residues. As DNA, the CDR3 is TGTGCCAGTAGTATAGTAGGGGTCGCGACTGGGGCCAACGTCCTGACTTTC. Its translation: CASSIVGVATGANVLTF.

V usage is TRBV7-3 and J usage is TRBJ2-1; D is uncertain. The CDR3 covers 18 residues. Trimming took off 5 bases at V and 0 bases at J, with 20 bases between the two ends. CDR1 SGHTA and CDR2 FQGTGA come from the germline V gene. CDR3 sequence (DNA): TGTGCCAGCAGCCTCCCGGTTTTTGGCCGGAGCTCCTACAATGAGCAGTTCTTC. This gives the protein CASSLPVFGRSSYNEQFF. Full variable domain (remainder filled in from reference TRBV7-3 and TRBJ2-1): GAGVSQTPSNKVTEKGKYVELRCDPISGHTALYWYRQSLGQGPEFLIYFQGTGAADDSGLPNDRFFAVRPEGSVSTLKIQRTERGDSAVYLCASSLPVFGRSSYNEQFFGPGTRLTVL.

J is TRBJ1-6 and V is TRBV28, with D hard to call. Trimming stripped 10 bases from V and 2 bases from J, with 9 bases between. Germline values: CDR1 MDHEN, CDR2 SYDVKM. CDR3 length: 13 residues. CDR3: CAITGTYNSPLHF. CDR3 DNA sequence: TGTGCCATCACGGGAACCTATAATTCACCCCTCCACTTT.

This chain uses TRBV5-8 with TRBJ2-5; 7 bases agree with TRBD2. Germline V gene lookup returns CDR1 SGHTS and CDR2 YDEGEE. This CDR3 region has 13 residues. V trimming: 0 bases; J trimming: 7 bases; junction bases outside the gene matches: 3. The CDR3 DNA sequence: TGTGCCAGCAGCTTGGTACAGCGGGGGACCCAGTACTTC. Its protein is CASSLVQRGTQYF.

J is TRBJ2-1 and V is TRBV7-9; 7 positions match TRBD2. CDR1 is SEHNR and CDR2 is FQNEAQ in the germline V gene (reference sequence). The CDR3 has 11 residues. The J segment lost 15 bases and the V segment lost 5 bases, leaving 7 bases of the junction unmatched. The CDR3 DNA reads TGTGCCAGCAGCCTTAGCGGGCGGAGGTTCTTC. Amino acids: CASSLSGRRFF.

The rearrangement joins TRBV7-9 to TRBJ2-4, with D possibly TRBD1 on 5 matching bases. This CDR3 spans 16 amino acids. Trimming pared 5 bases from V and 3 bases from J, leaving 17 bases between. CDR1 is SEHNR and CDR2 is FQNEAQ in the germline V gene (reference sequence). This CDR3 is CASSPSLGVYKNIQYF. CDR3 DNA sequence: TGTGCCAGCAGCCCTTCCCTAGGGGTGTACAAAAACATTCAGTACTTC.

V usage is TRBV15 and J usage is TRBJ1-5; perhaps TRBD1 as D (6 bases). V was cut by 5 bases and J by 5 bases, with 10 bases left in between. The CDR3 length is 13 residues. Germline V gene sequence: CDR1 LNHNV, CDR2 YYDKDF (reference sequence). The CDR3 DNA reads TGTGCCACCAGCGAGGACAGTTATCAGCCCCAGCATTTT. This codes for CATSEDSYQPQHF.

This chain joins TRBV6-6 and TRBJ2-3; D possibly corresponds to TRBD1 (6 bases). Germline-derived CDR1 and CDR2 are MNHNY and SVGAGI (reference sequence). The CDR3 is 14 amino acids. Trimming removed 0 bases from V and 3 bases from J, with 7 bases in between. In DNA, the CDR3 is TGTGCCAGCAGTTACTCGAGGGGGACAGATACGCAGTATTTT. Its protein product is CASSYSRGTDTQYF.

This chain joins TRBV5-1 and TRBJ2-2; no clear D gene. This CDR3 contains 19 residues. Germline assignment: CDR1 SGHRS and CDR2 YFSETQ. The V and J ends lost 0 bases and 3 bases respectively, with 21 bases between them. The CDR3 sequence: CASSLGMADGVLYTGELFF. CDR3 DNA sequence: TGCGCCAGCAGCTTGGGAATGGCGGATGGAGTCCTGTACACCGGGGAGCTGTTTTTT.

This sequence joins TRBV19 and TRBJ2-2, with 10 bases identical to TRBD1. The germline V gene has CDR1 LNHDA and CDR2 SQIVND (reference sequence). The V segment lost 6 bases and the J segment 3 bases; nucleotides outside the gene matches: 7. The CDR3 length is 16 residues. Here the CDR3 DNA reads TGTGCCAGTAGCCCGGGACAGGGGCATTACACCGGGGAGCTGTTTTTT. It translates to CASSPGQGHYTGELFF.

Concerning this clone itself: Other DNA sequences within the sample encode an identical CDR3. The chain links TRBV28 to TRBJ2-5; TRBD1 agrees at 8 bases. V was pared by 9 bases and J by 1 base, with 19 bases of the junction left unmatched. This CDR3 is built from 18 residues. Looked up from germline, CDR1 is MDHEN and CDR2 is SYDVKM. The CDR3 region is CASSPGRQGIGVQETQYF. The CDR3 nucleotides are TGTGCCAGTAGCCCCGGACGACAGGGGATCGGGGTCCAAGAGACCCAGTACTTC.